This TCR beta chain was obtained from a study of shared clonotypes between healthy human individuals. Data came from immunoSEQ multiplex PCR; TCRdb stores just in-frame clones and leaves some out. Of roughly 2 million clones listed, 90% to 96% are singletons. Looked up from germline, CDR1 is SGDLS and CDR2 is YYNGEE. The length of the CDR3 is 16 residues. V lost 0 bases and J lost 1, with 10 bases in between. Study-wide findings and caveats: The donor pool, a small one, limited the genetic and exposure-history diversity represented.

A remark on this clone: The antigen remains unidentified.

What was sequenced was naive CD4+ T cells sorted from blood. The subset was: CD45RA+ positively selected. The clonotype was recovered from a man between 18 and 35 years old in good health. This chain connects TRBV9 to TRBJ2-2; D unclear. The CDR3 DNA sequence: TGTGCCAGCAGCGTAGCCGGTAGCAGGAACACCGGGGAGCTGTTTTTT. Protein product: CASSVAGSRNTGELFF.